These 16 T cell receptor beta chains were sequenced from one sample in a study of shared clonotypes between healthy human individuals. TCRdb's table, derived via immunoSEQ multiplex PCR, lists solely in-frame clones and lacks some. Among some 2,400,000 clones listed, nearly 97% were seen once. Specimen: naive CD4+ T cells sorted from blood. Sample subset: CD45RA+ positively selected. These receptors all stem from a man aged 18 to 30 in good health.

In its sample, this clone was seen once. Other DNA sequences in this sample translate to the same CDR3. The rearrangement links TRBV28 to TRBJ1-5, with D unresolved. Germline V gene sequence: CDR1 MDHEN, CDR2 SYDVKM. Trimming pared 7 bases from V and 0 bases from J, leaving 7 bases between. There are 13 residues in the CDR3. CDR3 in DNA: TGTGCCAGCAATAGGGATAGCAATCAGCCCCAGCATTTT. As protein: CASNRDSNQPQHF.

V gene TRBV5-1 combines with J gene TRBJ2-2; D is unresolved. The CDR3 contains 14 residues. V was clipped by 1 base and J by 0 bases, with 4 bases between them. Germline CDR1 and CDR2: SGHRS and YFSETQ. The CDR3 loop is CASSLRSNTGELFF. In DNA form, the CDR3 reads TGCGCCAGCAGCTTGAGGTCGAACACCGGGGAGCTGTTTTTT.

The chain has TRBV2 and TRBJ2-2; 7 nucleotides line up with TRBD2. Trimming removed 6 bases from V and 1 base from J; junction bases left unmatched: 8. Germline V lookup: CDR1 SNHLY, CDR2 FYNNEI. The CDR3 contains 16 residues. CDR3 loop: CASRAWPGGNTGELFF. Here the CDR3 DNA reads TGTGCCAGCAGGGCCTGGCCGGGGGGGAACACCGGGGAGCTGTTTTTT.

This clone turned up a few times. The rearrangement joins TRBV25-1 to TRBJ2-1, with D possibly TRBD2 on 5 matching bases. V was shortened by 4 bases and J by 2 bases, with 12 bases between the two germline ends. This CDR3 comprises 15 residues. Germline V gene data show CDR1 as MGHDK and CDR2 as SYGVNS. The CDR3 sequence: CASSAHGKPYNEQFF. DNA of the CDR3: TGTGCCAGCAGTGCCCACGGGAAACCCTACAATGAGCAGTTCTTC.

The rearrangement uses TRBV9 and TRBJ1-2, with TRBD1 matching over 8 bases. This CDR3 region has 15 residues. V was pared by 5 bases and J by 3 bases, with 9 bases of the junction left unmatched. Germline V gives CDR1 SGDLS, CDR2 YYNGEE. The CDR3: CASRLLQGADYGYTF. DNA for the CDR3: TGTGCCAGCAGACTGTTGCAGGGGGCCGACTATGGCTACACCTTC.

The gene calls are TRBV5-1 and TRBJ2-3, with 9 bases identical to TRBD1. The CDR3 extends over 16 amino acids. J was trimmed by 4 bases and V by 0 bases; bases with no gene match: 6. Germline V CDR1 and CDR2: SGHRS, YFSETQ. CDR3: CASSLDGTGISDTQYF. The CDR3 DNA follows: TGCGCCAGCAGCTTGGACGGGACAGGGATATCAGATACGCAGTATTTT.

V usage is TRBV5-6 and J usage is TRBJ1-1; TRBD1 matches at 9 bases. Germline CDR1 is SGHDT and CDR2 is YYEEEE. J was trimmed by 7 bases and V by 0 bases; bases with no gene match: 7. The CDR3 length is 15 residues. CDR3 residues: CASSLGAGTGIEAFF. The CDR3 DNA sequence: TGTGCCAGCAGCTTGGGCGCCGGGACAGGGATTGAAGCTTTCTTT.

The V and J genes are TRBV6-5 and TRBJ1-6; 10 bases are shared with TRBD1. The germline gives CDR1 MNHEY, CDR2 SVGAGI. V lost 5 bases to trimming and J lost 10 bases; unmatched junction nucleotides: 2. This CDR3 is 13 amino acids long. CDR3 bases: TGTGCCAGCAGTGACAGGGGGCCATCACCCCTCCACTTT. It specifies CASSDRGPSPLHF.

To note about this clone: Other nucleotide sequences in the sample specify the same CDR3. The chain carries TRBV2 and TRBJ2-1; D not certain. Germline CDR1 is SNHLY and CDR2 is FYNNEI. V lost 2 bases and J 6 bases, leaving 5 bases between the germline ends. This CDR3 is 12 amino acids long. The CDR3 reads CASSELANEQFF. For the CDR3, the DNA is TGTGCCAGCAGTGAACTTGCCAATGAGCAGTTCTTC.

This sequence joins TRBV27 and TRBJ2-7, with D perhaps TRBD2 (6 bases). V was pared by 3 bases and J by 6 bases, with 9 bases between. Germline V CDR1 and CDR2: MNHEY, SMNVEV (reference sequence). This CDR3 region has 12 residues. The CDR3 protein is CASSFWGGEQYF. The CDR3 nucleotides read TGTGCCAGCAGTTTCTGGGGAGGCGAGCAGTACTTC.

The chain couples TRBV10-1 to TRBJ1-5; D is undetermined. V was shortened by 0 bases and J by 6 bases, with 9 bases between the two germline ends. Per the germline V gene, CDR1 is WNHNN and CDR2 is SYGVQD (reference sequence). The length of the CDR3 is 14 residues. This CDR3 reads CASSESRGGQPQHF. The CDR3 region has the DNA TGCGCCAGCAGTGAGTCGAGAGGCGGTCAGCCCCAGCATTTT.

V gene TRBV4-1 combines with J gene TRBJ2-2; D call uncertain. Trimming took 4 bases from V and 2 from J, leaving 5 bases between them. The CDR3 extends over 13 amino acids. CDR1 is MGHRA, CDR2 YSYEKL, per germline. CDR3 amino acids: CASSPANTGELFF. In nucleotides, the CDR3 is TGCGCCAGCAGCCCAGCAAACACCGGGGAGCTGTTTTTT.

V gene TRBV10-3 combines with J gene TRBJ2-2; weak D call: TRBD2 (5 bases). The CDR3 totals 14 residues. Looked up from germline, CDR1 is ENHRY and CDR2 is SYGVKD. The germline V and J ends were trimmed by 8 bases and 1 base, with 11 bases remaining between them. The CDR3 protein is CAIGAEGNTGELFF. The CDR3 region has the DNA TGTGCCATCGGAGCTGAGGGGAACACCGGGGAGCTGTTTTTT.

The chain combines TRBV7-8 with TRBJ2-1; 7 bases match TRBD2. Per the germline V gene, CDR1 is SGHVS and CDR2 is FQNEAQ. V lost 3 bases to trimming and J lost 5 bases; unmatched junction nucleotides: 7. CDR3 length: 15 amino acids. This CDR3 reads CASSFTDGGNNEQFF. The DNA of the CDR3 is TGTGCCAGCAGCTTTACTGACGGGGGGAACAATGAGCAGTTCTTC.

The V call is TRBV6-5, the J call TRBJ2-7; D gene ambiguous. CDR3 size: 15 residues. The germline V gene has CDR1 MNHEY and CDR2 SVGAGI. V was pared by 6 bases and J by 2 bases, with 17 bases between. The CDR3 DNA reads as TGTGCCAGCAGGTCCCTTTCGACACTCGCCTACGAGCAGTACTTC. Protein product: CASRSLSTLAYEQYF.

The chain employs TRBV28 and TRBJ2-3; TRBD2 matches at 10 bases. Germline loops: CDR1 MDHEN, CDR2 SYDVKM. The V segment lost 8 bases and the J segment 8 bases; nucleotides outside the gene matches: 10. This CDR3 has 14 amino acids. CDR3 DNA sequence: TGTGCCAGCCACCTAGCGGGGGCCTCAGGTACGCAGTATTTT. Its translation: CASHLAGASGTQYF.